The 7 T cell receptor beta chains in this list originate from one sample, sequenced in a study of blood T cell repertoires in COVID-19. Sequencing was performed with immunoSEQ multiplex PCR; in TCRdb, only in-frame clones are kept and a portion is missing. The table shows 200,000 to 250,000 clones, with approximately 87% occurring only once. Material: peripheral blood. The receptor source for this set is a woman in her forties or fifties with acute or convalescent COVID-19.

The V and J genes are TRBV19 and TRBJ1-1, with 8 positions matching TRBD1. With V trimmed by 4 bases and J by 4 bases, 5 bases remained unmatched. Germline V CDR1 and CDR2: LNHDA, SQIVND (reference sequence). The CDR3 loop spans 14 amino acids. The CDR3 DNA reads as TGTGCCAGTAGTAGCTGGACAGGGAGCACTGAAGCTTTCTTT. Protein: CASSSWTGSTEAFF.

The chain has TRBV29-1 and TRBJ1-1; the D gene is possibly TRBD1 (6 bases). V was cut by 4 bases and J by 3 bases, with 15 bases left in between. CDR1 SQVTM and CDR2 ANQGSEA come from the germline V gene. This CDR3 is built from 14 residues. CDR3 loop: CSVVLGAWYTEAFF. The CDR3 nucleotides read TGCAGCGTTGTTTTGGGGGCTTGGTACACTGAAGCTTTCTTT. Combining the CDR3 with reference TRBV29-1 and TRBJ1-1 gives the whole variable domain SAVISQKPSRDICQRGTSLTIQCQVDSQVTMMFWYRQQPGQSLTLIATANQGSEATYESGFVIDKFPISRPNLTFSTLTVSNMSPEDSSIYLCSVVLGAWYTEAFFGQGTRLTVV.

This rearrangement joins TRBV18 to TRBJ2-2, with D unresolved. Germline V gene lookup returns CDR1 KGHSH and CDR2 LQKENI. V lost 3 bases and J 6 bases, leaving 14 bases between the germline ends. CDR3 size: 15 residues. The CDR3 sequence: CASSPSQVVSGELFF. In nucleotides, the CDR3 is TGTGCCAGCTCACCTTCCCAGGTAGTCTCCGGGGAGCTGTTTTTT.

V is TRBV5-1 and J is TRBJ1-2, with 7 bases fitting TRBD1. Looked up from germline, CDR1 is SGHRS and CDR2 is YFSETQ. The CDR3 spans 15 residues. V trimming: 3 bases; J trimming: 4 bases; junction bases outside the gene matches: 9. DNA of the CDR3: TGCGCCAGCAGCTCGGGACAGCCAGCGGGCTATGGCTACACCTTC. Its protein is CASSSGQPAGYGYTF. Using reference TRBV5-1 and TRBJ1-2 for the parts outside the CDR3, the full variable domain is KAGVTQTPRYLIKTRGQQVTLSCSPISGHRSVSWYQQTPGQGLQFLFEYFSETQRNKGNFPGRFSGRQFSNSRSEMNVSTLELGDSALYLCASSSGQPAGYGYTFGSGTRLTVV.

This clone appeared once. The chain joins TRBV7-2 to TRBJ2-7; TRBD1 matches 7 bases. Trimming removed 1 base from V and 1 base from J; junction bases left unmatched: 4. This CDR3 region has 15 residues. CDR1 is SGHTA and CDR2 is FQGNSA in the germline V gene. As DNA, the CDR3 is TGTGCCAGCAGCTTAGTGGGACAGCCGTCCTACGAGCAGTACTTC. This codes for CASSLVGQPSYEQYF.

The chain uses TRBV15 and TRBJ2-3, with 10 bases that match TRBD2. With 5 bases clipped from V and 1 base from J, the junction kept 3 bases outside the gene matches. The CDR3 contains 15 residues. Germline V gene lookup returns CDR1 LNHNV and CDR2 YYDKDF (reference sequence). DNA for the CDR3: TGTGCCACCAGCCGTGGACTAGCGGGCACAGATACGCAGTATTTT. This sequence encodes CATSRGLAGTDTQYF.

The chain has TRBV5-1 and TRBJ1-2, with D maybe TRBD1 (5 bases). V lost 0 bases and J 6 bases, leaving 15 bases between the germline ends. CDR1 and CDR2 from the germline V gene are SGHRS and YFSETQ. The CDR3 sequence is 15 residues long. The CDR3 DNA follows: TGCGCCAGCAGCTTGGCAGGCAGGGCAAAAGATGGCTACACCTTC. This translates into CASSLAGRAKDGYTF.